This entry describes one T cell receptor (beta chain). This entry belongs to a study of brain metastases from non-small cell lung cancer. The data were produced by immunoSEQ multiplex PCR, yet TCRdb's version contains in-frame clones alone and is incomplete. The sample holds 950 to 1,500 clones, 80% to 90% seen once. The CDR3 is made up of 16 amino acids. Trimming cost V 3 bases and J 9 bases, with 24 bases left between them. The chain carries TRBV23-1 and TRBJ2-7; D unclear. TRBV23-1 is reported as an ORF; its role is uncertain. Sequencing was performed on tumor-adjacent normal tissue. The receptor comes from a donor over 35 with non-small cell lung cancer. Here the CDR3 DNA reads TGCGCCAGCAGTCATGCGGTTGGCACGTACGGGCCTCGGCAGTACTTC. It yields the protein CASSHAVGTYGPRQYF.